The 18 T cell receptor beta chains listed next were all sequenced from one sample in a study of OX40 agonist ivuxolimab in advanced cancers. TCRdb keeps only in-frame clones here, not all; method: immunoSEQ multiplex PCR. Here the sample spans about 96,000 clones, around 90% being singletons. Here the sequenced sample was CD4+ or CD8+ T cells sorted from blood, taken in a trial of the OX40 agonist ivuxolimab. The origin of the receptors is an adult with an advanced solid tumor such as melanoma, head and neck, liver or kidney cancer.

V is TRBV25-1 and J is TRBJ2-3; no reliable D call. The germline gives CDR1 MGHDK, CDR2 SYGVNS. The V gene lost 6 bases and the J gene lost 6 bases, with 13 bases spanning the gap. The CDR3 runs 13 residues. The CDR3 loop is CASRALGADTQYF. In DNA form, the CDR3 reads TGTGCCAGCAGGGCTCTAGGAGCCGATACGCAGTATTTT. Full variable domain (remainder filled in from reference TRBV25-1 and TRBJ2-3): EADIYQTPRYLVIGTGKKITLECSQTMGHDKMYWYQQDPGMELHLIHYSYGVNSTEKGDLSSESTVSRIRTEHFPLTLESARPSHTSQYLCASRALGADTQYFGPGTRLTVL.

The J gene is TRBJ2-1, the V gene TRBV11-3; D is unresolved. CDR1 and CDR2 (germline): SGHNT, YENEEA. The CDR3 is 15 residues long. Trimming took off 5 bases at V and 0 bases at J, with 11 bases between the two ends. CDR3 amino acids: CASSPSIGSYNEQFF. The CDR3 DNA reads TGTGCCAGCAGCCCCTCGATAGGCTCCTACAATGAGCAGTTCTTC. The whole variable domain, remainder taken from reference TRBV11-3 and TRBJ2-1, is EAGVVQSPRYKIIEKKQPVAFWCNPISGHNTLYWYLQNLGQGPELLIRYENEEAVDDSQLPKDRFSAERLKGVDSTLKIQPAELGDSAVYLCASSPSIGSYNEQFFGPGTRLTVL.

V is TRBV6-4 and J is TRBJ1-1, with D possibly matching TRBD1 (6 bases). V was clipped by 6 bases and J by 4 bases, with 15 bases between them. CDR1 is MRHNA, CDR2 SNTAGT, per germline. This CDR3 comprises 14 residues. The DNA for the CDR3 is TGTGCCAGCAGGGAACAGGGCCAGGGCACTGAAGCTTTCTTT. Amino acids: CASREQGQGTEAFF.

The chain carries TRBV9 and TRBJ2-7, with a possible D match to TRBD1 (6 bases). Germline CDR1 is SGDLS and CDR2 is YYNGEE. This CDR3 has 14 amino acids. V lost 4 bases, J lost 5 bases, and 16 bases lay in between. The CDR3 DNA reads TGTGCCAGCAGCCCGCGGACAGAGAGTCACGAGCAGTACTTC. Its translation is CASSPRTESHEQYF.

V is TRBV11-3 and J is TRBJ2-4, with TRBD2 matching 12 bases. CDR1 is SGHNT, CDR2 YENEEA, per germline. The CDR3 runs to 14 residues. Trimming took 5 bases from V and 7 from J; bases not matched to a gene: 3. CDR3 region: CASSLAGGWNIQYF. DNA for the CDR3: TGTGCCAGCAGCCTAGCGGGAGGGTGGAACATTCAGTACTTC.

The CDR3 loop is CASSLRRGAKNIQYF. The CDR3, as DNA: TGTGCCAGCAGCTTAAGGCGGGGGGCCAAAAACATTCAGTACTTC. The rearrangement links TRBV7-2 to TRBJ2-4, with 7 bases that match TRBD2. Germline V lookup: CDR1 SGHTA, CDR2 FQGNSA. The V and J ends lost 2 bases and 1 base, in that order; junction bases with no gene match: 2. The CDR3 has 15 residues.

This chain joins TRBV28 and TRBJ1-5; 7 nucleotides line up with TRBD1. This CDR3 has 12 residues. Losses at the gene ends were 10 bases for V and 7 bases for J; bases not matched to a gene: 7. The germline gives CDR1 MDHEN, CDR2 SYDVKM. DNA for the CDR3: TGTGCCATCACGACAGGGCAGCAGCCCCAGCATTTT. Amino acids: CAITTGQQPQHF. Full variable domain (outside the CDR3, taken from reference TRBV28 and TRBJ1-5): DVKVTQSSRYLVKRTGEKVFLECVQDMDHENMFWYRQDPGLGLRLIYFSYDVKMKEKGDIPEGYSVSREKKERFSLILESASTNQTSMYLCAITTGQQPQHFGDGTRLSIL.

The CDR3 sequence is CASTPGGRNTEAFF. DNA for the CDR3: TGTGCCAGCACCCCCGGGGGGCGGAACACTGAAGCTTTCTTT. The chain couples TRBV6-5 to TRBJ1-1; D possibly corresponds to TRBD1 (6 bases). This CDR3 is built from 14 residues. Trimming removed 7 bases from V and 1 base from J, with 13 bases in between. Germline V gene data show CDR1 as MNHEY and CDR2 as SVGAGI.

J is TRBJ2-5 and V is TRBV25-1; 10 positions agree with TRBD1. Germline values: CDR1 MGHDK, CDR2 SYGVNS. Trimming removed 6 bases from V and 5 bases from J; junction bases left unmatched: 15. This CDR3 region has 17 residues. The CDR3 sequence is CASSWSRDRGVRETQYF. In nucleotides, the CDR3 is TGTGCCAGCAGCTGGTCCCGGGACAGGGGAGTCAGGGAGACCCAGTACTTC.

V gene TRBV7-9 combines with J gene TRBJ1-4; 10 bases are a match to TRBD1. J gave up 8 bases and V 5 bases, and 5 bases lay outside the gene matches. The CDR3 has 14 residues. CDR1 SEHNR and CDR2 FQNEAQ come from the germline V gene (reference sequence). CDR3 sequence (DNA): TGTGCCAGCAGCCGCGGGACAGGGGAAGAAAAACTGTTTTTT. Protein: CASSRGTGEEKLFF.

The chain is built from TRBV7-3 and TRBJ2-3; possibly TRBD1 for D (6 bases). V was clipped by 4 bases and J by 2 bases, with 13 bases between them. CDR1 SGHTA and CDR2 FQGTGA come from the germline V gene. The CDR3 is 15 amino acids. The DNA of the CDR3 is TGTGCCAGCAGCTCCCAGGGGCAGAACACAGATACGCAGTATTTT. Its protein is CASSSQGQNTDTQYF.

Written as DNA, the CDR3 is TGTGCCAGCAGCTTAGGTCCCTTGGCCTACGAGCAGTACTTC. Amino acid sequence: CASSLGPLAYEQYF. The chain recombines TRBV11-2 with TRBJ2-7; D gene unclear. V lost 1 base and J 2 bases, leaving 9 bases between the germline ends. The CDR3 contains 14 residues. The germline gives CDR1 SGHAT, CDR2 FQNNGV.

The gene calls are TRBV5-1 and TRBJ2-7; D is uncertain. Germline values: CDR1 SGHRS, CDR2 YFSETQ. V lost 0 bases and J lost 2, with 15 bases in between. The CDR3 loop spans 16 amino acids. The CDR3 DNA is TGCGCCAGCAGCTTGGCAGGAGCCTTAAGCACCTACGAGCAGTACTTC. This sequence encodes CASSLAGALSTYEQYF.

The chain carries TRBV5-5 and TRBJ1-1; 9 bases fit TRBD1. CDR3 length: 16 residues. Germline V gene lookup returns CDR1 SGHKS and CDR2 YYEKEE (reference sequence). V shed 3 bases and J 3 bases; nucleotides not matched to a gene: 9. The CDR3 coding sequence is TGTGCCAGCAGCTCCTATGTACAGGGGGCGTACACTGAAGCTTTCTTT. Its protein is CASSSYVQGAYTEAFF.

This clone occurred once. The chain carries TRBV2 and TRBJ2-7, with 9 bases fitting TRBD2. Trimming at V came to 6 bases and at J to 0 bases, leaving 6 bases not matched to a gene. Looked up from germline, CDR1 is SNHLY and CDR2 is FYNNEI. This CDR3 is 15 amino acids long. The CDR3 loop is CASRATTSGSYEQYF. The CDR3 nucleotides are TGTGCCAGCAGAGCGACGACTAGCGGCTCCTACGAGCAGTACTTC.

The rearrangement uses TRBV18 and TRBJ1-2; no firm D call. The germline V gene encodes CDR1 KGHSH and CDR2 LQKENI. The CDR3 length is 17 residues. The V end lost 3 bases, the J end lost 5 bases, and 22 bases lay between the germline ends. In nucleotides, the CDR3 is TGTGCCAGCTCACCCTCCCGTGACCGTCGAGTACAATATGGCTACACCTTC. It specifies CASSPSRDRRVQYGYTF.

This chain uses TRBV5-6 with TRBJ2-7; a possible D gene is TRBD2 (5 bases). The CDR3 runs to 13 residues. The germline V gene encodes CDR1 SGHDT and CDR2 YYEEEE. V lost 0 bases, J lost 8 bases, and 12 bases lay in between. DNA of the CDR3: TGTGCCAGCAGCTTGGTGGACGTCGGGAAGCAGTACTTC. Its translation: CASSLVDVGKQYF.

The CDR3 sequence: CATSMTSGVYTDTQYF. The CDR3 nucleotides read TGTGCCACCAGCATGACTAGCGGGGTATACACAGATACGCAGTATTTT. The chain joins TRBV15 to TRBJ2-3; 11 nucleotides match TRBD2. From germline, CDR1 is LNHNV and CDR2 YYDKDF (reference sequence). The CDR3 totals 16 residues. Losses at the gene ends were 4 bases for V and 2 bases for J; bases not matched to a gene: 5.